This T cell receptor (beta chain) was obtained from a study of blood T cell repertoires in COVID-19. Across the study: Italy, Spain and the United States were the sources of the convalescent and acute COVID-19 samples. In each case, the material was cDNA or gDNA derived from T cells, B-cell-depleted T cells, or PBMCs.

The method was immunoSEQ multiplex PCR; TCRdb's version includes in-frame clones alone and lacks a portion of them. The table shows about 220,000 clones, with roughly 80% occurring only once. The CDR3 totals 14 residues. Trimming took 5 bases from V and 3 from J; bases not matched to a gene: 5. CDR1 and CDR2 from the germline V gene are MNHEY and SVGAGI. Sequencing was performed on peripheral blood. The sequence was obtained from a man in his thirties or forties with active or convalescent COVID-19. The chain employs TRBV6-5 and TRBJ1-1; 8 bases agree with TRBD1. CDR3: CASSPGGWDTEAFF. CDR3 DNA: TGTGCCAGCAGTCCAGGGGGCTGGGACACTGAAGCTTTCTTT.